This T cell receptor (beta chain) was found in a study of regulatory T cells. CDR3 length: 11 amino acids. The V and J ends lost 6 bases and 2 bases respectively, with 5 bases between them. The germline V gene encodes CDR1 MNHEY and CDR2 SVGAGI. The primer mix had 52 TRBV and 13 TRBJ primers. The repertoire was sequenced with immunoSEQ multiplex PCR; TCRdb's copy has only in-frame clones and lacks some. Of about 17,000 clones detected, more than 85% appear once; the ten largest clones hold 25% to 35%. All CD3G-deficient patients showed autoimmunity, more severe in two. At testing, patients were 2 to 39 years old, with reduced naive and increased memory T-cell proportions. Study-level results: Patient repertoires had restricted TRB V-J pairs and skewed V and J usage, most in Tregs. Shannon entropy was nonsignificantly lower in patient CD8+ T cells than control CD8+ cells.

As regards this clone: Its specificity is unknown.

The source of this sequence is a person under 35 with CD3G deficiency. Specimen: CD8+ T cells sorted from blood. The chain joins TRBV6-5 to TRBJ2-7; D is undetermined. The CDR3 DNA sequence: TGTGCCAGCAGACGTACCTACGAGCAGTACTTC. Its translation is CASRRTYEQYF.